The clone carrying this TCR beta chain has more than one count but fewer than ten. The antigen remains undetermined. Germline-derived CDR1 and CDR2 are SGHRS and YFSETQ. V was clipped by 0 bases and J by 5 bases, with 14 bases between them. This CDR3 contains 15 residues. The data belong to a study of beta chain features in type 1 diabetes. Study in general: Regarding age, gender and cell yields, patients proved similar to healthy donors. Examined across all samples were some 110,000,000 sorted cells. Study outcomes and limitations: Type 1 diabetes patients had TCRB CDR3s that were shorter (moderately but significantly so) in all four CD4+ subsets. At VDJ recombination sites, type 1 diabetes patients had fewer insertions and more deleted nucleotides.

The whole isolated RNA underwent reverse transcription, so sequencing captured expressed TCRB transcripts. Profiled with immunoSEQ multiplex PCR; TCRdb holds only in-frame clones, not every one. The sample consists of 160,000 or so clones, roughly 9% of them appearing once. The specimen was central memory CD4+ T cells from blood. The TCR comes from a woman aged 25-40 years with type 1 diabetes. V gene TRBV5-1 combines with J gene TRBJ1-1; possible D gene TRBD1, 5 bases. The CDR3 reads CASSLVAGIETEAFF. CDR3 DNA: TGCGCCAGCAGCTTGGTCGCAGGGATTGAAACTGAAGCTTTCTTT.